This is a list of T cell receptor beta chains from one sample in a study of cytomegalovirus exposure and HLA in healthy donors. Only in-frame clones appear in the TCRdb table, and some are missing; sequencing was by immunoSEQ multiplex PCR. This sample has roughly 90,000 clones; roughly 83% occur once, and the top ten carry 2.1%. Source material: PBMCs. These receptors originate from a young man in good health and CMV-seronegative. Both conserved end residues are part of each CDR3. The D gene is left open where the match is weak. Only some rows state a clone size, as once, few, many or a class for expanded clones.

>TRBV28|-|-|TRBJ2-6|18
CASSLLAGRLWGANVLTF
TGTGCCAGCAGTTTACTGGCAGGGAGGCTGTGGGGGGCCAACGTCCTGACTTTC
>TRBV7-6|-|-|TRBJ2-5|14
CASSLASGRETQYF
TGTGCCAGCAGCTTAGCTTCAGGGCGGGAGACCCAGTACTTC
>TRBV27|TRBD1|-|TRBJ2-2|18
CASSLRPTGGFRTGELFF
TGTGCCAGCAGTTTGAGGCCCACAGGGGGCTTTCGGACCGGGGAGCTGTTTTTT
>TRBV5-6|TRBD1|-|TRBJ1-2|14
CASSSDRGNYGYTF
TGTGCCAGCAGCTCCGACAGGGGTAACTATGGCTACACCTTC
>TRBV2|-|-|TRBJ2-7|14
CAGQAGTPTYEQYF
TGTGCCGGGCAGGCAGGGACACCAACCTACGAGCAGTACTTC
>TRBV7-2|TRBD1|-|TRBJ2-1|18
CASSAILGGLSLYNEQFF
TGTGCCAGCAGCGCGATCCTAGGGGGCTTATCCCTATACAATGAGCAGTTCTTC
>TRBV28|TRBD1|-|TRBJ1-5|17
CASRSTRQGAIVQPQHF
TGTGCCAGCAGGTCTACACGACAGGGGGCGATAGTCCAGCCCCAGCATTTT
>TRBV30|TRBD1|-|TRBJ2-1|18
CAWSGWGKPGQSYNEQFF
TGTGCCTGGAGTGGTTGGGGCAAGCCGGGACAGTCCTACAATGAGCAGTTCTTC
>TRBV6-6|TRBD1|-|TRBJ1-1|15
CASGGLGQANTEAFF
TGTGCCAGCGGGGGGTTGGGACAGGCGAACACTGAAGCTTTCTTT
>TRBV11-3|-|-|TRBJ2-3|12
CASSFYTDTQYF
TGTGCCAGCAGCTTTTACACAGATACGCAGTATTTT
>TRBV19|-|-|TRBJ2-1|16
CASSIPLAPAYNEQFF
TGTGCCAGTAGTATCCCCCTAGCGCCGGCCTACAATGAGCAGTTCTTC
>TRBV4-2|-|-|TRBJ2-5|13
CATQKERAETQYF
TGTGCCACCCAGAAAGAGAGGGCCGAGACCCAGTACTTC
>TRBV7-3|-|-|TRBJ2-3|16
CASSLTGGPRTDTQYF
TGTGCCAGCAGCTTAACAGGAGGGCCCCGCACAGATACGCAGTATTTT
>TRBV5-6|TRBD1|-|TRBJ2-5|16
CASSLRPGQAQETQYF
TGTGCCAGCAGCCTCCGGCCCGGACAGGCTCAAGAGACCCAGTACTTC
>TRBV6-5|-|-|TRBJ1-2|13
CASSYSRGGGYTF
TGTGCCAGCAGTTACTCGAGAGGGGGAGGCTACACCTTC
>TRBV30|-|-|TRBJ1-1|12
CAWSFGSTEAFF
TGTGCCTGGAGTTTCGGGAGCACTGAAGCTTTCTTT
>TRBV15|-|-|TRBJ1-1|11
CATRSYTEAFF
TGTGCCACCAGGTCTTACACTGAAGCTTTCTTT
>TRBV5-6|TRBD1|-|TRBJ1-1|13
CASSLVGQPEAFF
TGTGCCAGCAGCTTGGTGGGACAGCCTGAAGCTTTCTTT
>TRBV4-1|-|-|TRBJ2-1|15
CASSQEGQDYNEQFF
TGCGCCAGCAGCCAAGAAGGCCAGGATTACAATGAGCAGTTCTTC
>TRBV7-9|TRBD2|few|TRBJ2-3|17
CASSLKRTSGRGDTQYF
TGTGCCAGCAGCTTGAAGCGGACTAGCGGGAGAGGAGATACGCAGTATTTT
>TRBV29-1|-|-|TRBJ1-5|12
CSVLVLNQPQHF
TGCAGCGTTTTGGTACTCAATCAGCCCCAGCATTTT
>TRBV5-5|TRBD1|few|TRBJ2-7|15
CASRSSGQAYYEQYF
TGTGCCAGCAGATCTTCGGGACAGGCTTACTACGAGCAGTACTTC
>TRBV5-1|TRBD2|-|TRBJ2-1|17
CASSLVPGLAGGGEQFF
TGCGCCAGCAGCTTGGTTCCGGGACTAGCGGGAGGCGGTGAGCAGTTCTTC
>TRBV7-2|-|-|TRBJ1-6|15
CASSLSQGLGSPLHF
TGTGCCAGCAGCTTATCACAGGGTTTAGGATCACCCCTCCACTTT
>TRBV5-1|-|-|TRBJ2-2|16
CASSLAFARGTGELFF
TGCGCCAGCAGCTTGGCCTTTGCTAGGGGCACCGGGGAGCTGTTTTTT
>TRBV16|TRBD1|-|TRBJ1-5|13
CASSLQGNQPQHF
TGTGCCAGCAGCCTACAGGGGAATCAGCCCCAGCATTTT
>TRBV19|TRBD1|-|TRBJ1-3|15
CASSRTGGSGNTIYF
TGTGCCAGTAGCCGGACAGGGGGTTCTGGAAACACCATATATTTT
>TRBV27|TRBD2|-|TRBJ2-3|15
CASSLWGRVRDTQYF
TGTGCCAGCAGTTTATGGGGGAGGGTAAGAGATACGCAGTATTTT
>TRBV14|-|-|TRBJ1-1|14
CASSQAGMNTEAFF
TGTGCCAGCAGCCAAGCAGGCATGAACACTGAAGCTTTCTTT
>TRBV5-1|TRBD1|-|TRBJ1-2|16
CASTSGTGEGDYGYTF
TGCGCCAGCACCTCTGGGACAGGGGAGGGTGACTATGGCTACACCTTC
>TRBV13|TRBD1|-|TRBJ2-3|16
CASSFRDRETTDTQYF
TGTGCCAGCAGCTTCCGGGACAGGGAAACGACAGATACGCAGTATTTT
>TRBV6-1|-|-|TRBJ1-5|15
CASSEALVGNQPQHF
TGTGCCAGCAGTGAGGCCCTCGTTGGCAATCAGCCCCAGCATTTT
>TRBV28|TRBD1|-|TRBJ1-2|16
CASSQVGGQGFRGYTF
TGTGCCAGCAGCCAAGTAGGAGGACAGGGGTTCCGTGGCTACACCTTC
>TRBV30|-|-|TRBJ2-7|13
CAWSRAGYYEQYF
TGTGCCTGGAGTAGGGCAGGGTACTACGAGCAGTACTTC
>TRBV10-1|TRBD2|-|TRBJ2-1|15
CASSETASGSNEQFF
TGCGCCAGCAGTGAGACGGCTAGCGGGAGTAATGAGCAGTTCTTC
>TRBV19|-|-|TRBJ2-2|14
CASSIPANTGELFF
TGTGCCAGTAGTATCCCCGCGAACACCGGGGAGCTGTTTTTT
>TRBV9|-|-|TRBJ2-1|15
CASSATISAGNEQFF
TGTGCCAGCAGCGCGACCATATCAGCGGGCAATGAGCAGTTCTTC
>TRBV7-9|TRBD1|-|TRBJ2-1|18
CASSLALFRDRVVNEQFF
TGTGCCAGCAGCTTAGCTCTCTTCCGGGACAGGGTTGTCAATGAGCAGTTCTTC
>TRBV6-5|-|-|TRBJ1-2|15
CASRTGASVNYGYTF
TGCGCCAGCAGGACGGGAGCAAGTGTAAACTATGGCTACACCTTC
>TRBV29-1|TRBD1|few|TRBJ1-5|14
CSATQGGGNQPQHF
TGCAGCGCCACCCAGGGGGGAGGCAATCAGCCCCAGCATTTT
>TRBV5-1|-|-|TRBJ2-7|18
CASSLEARQALSSYEQYF
TGCGCCAGCAGCTTGGAGGCTCGGCAGGCCCTGAGCTCCTACGAGCAGTACTTC
>TRBV6-5|-|once|TRBJ1-1|10
CASGAESAFF
TGTGCCAGCGGGGCTGAGTCGGCTTTCTTT
>TRBV4-3|TRBD2|-|TRBJ2-1|15
CASSHGLAGHNEQFF
TGCGCCAGCAGCCATGGCCTAGCGGGTCACAATGAGCAGTTCTTC
>TRBV2|TRBD2|-|TRBJ2-7|14
CASSLAGIGYEQYF
TGTGCCAGCAGTTTAGCGGGAATCGGCTACGAGCAGTACTTC
>TRBV4-3|TRBD1|-|TRBJ2-7|16
CASSQDTGGRAVEQYF
TGCGCCAGCAGCCAAGATACAGGGGGCCGGGCCGTCGAGCAGTACTTC
>TRBV5-4|-|-|TRBJ1-5|12
CASSPRGQPQHF
TGTGCCAGCAGCCCCCGGGGGCAGCCCCAGCATTTT
>TRBV7-8|-|-|TRBJ2-1|12
CASSPSGRTPFF
TGTGCCAGCAGCCCAAGTGGCCGAACCCCGTTCTTC